What follows are 18 T cell receptor beta chains derived from one specimen sequenced in a study of T cells in Graves' hyperthyroidism and ophthalmopathy. RNA transcripts were the template for amplifying TCR beta CDR3 regions. First-round RT-PCR with HTBI primers amplified the TCR CDR3 region. Each CDR3 protein is one row after TCRdb ran MiXCR on the multiplex PCR reads. The table records about 530,000 distinct CDR3 sequences, 17% of them present only once. Sequencing was done on a sample of blood. The receptors here all came from a woman under 30 with Graves' ophthalmopathy.

The chain uses TRBV27 and TRBJ2-7; tentatively, D is TRBD2 (6 bases). V lost 4 bases to trimming and J lost 2 bases, with 9 bases between them. This CDR3 is 13 amino acids long. Germline V gene lookup returns CDR1 MNHEY and CDR2 SMNVEV (reference sequence). CDR3 DNA sequence: TGTGCCAGCAGTTCCCCGGGGGCCTACGAGCAGTACTTC. Translation: CASSSPGAYEQYF.

The chain employs TRBV5-4 and TRBJ1-1, with no clear D. Germline CDR1 is SGHNT and CDR2 is YYREEE (reference sequence). There are 14 residues in the CDR3. Trimming removed 4 bases at V and 1 base at J, with 11 bases between. CDR3 region: CASSPPLGNTEAFF. The DNA for the CDR3 is TGTGCCAGCAGCCCCCCCTTGGGGAACACTGAAGCTTTCTTT.

Worth noting for this clonotype: A much larger clone is a single base away; this may be a read error. The rearrangement joins TRBV24-1 to TRBJ2-7, with a weak D call TRBD1 (5 bases). This CDR3 region has 13 residues. The germline CDR1 and CDR2 sequences are KGHDR and SFDVKD. The chain's CDR3 is CASSEGARYEQYF. The DNA of the CDR3 is TGTGCCAGCAGTGAAGGGGCCAGGTACGAGCAGTACTTC.

This sequence joins TRBV19 and TRBJ2-5; D may be TRBD1 (6 bases). CDR1 is LNHDA and CDR2 is SQIVND in the germline V gene (reference sequence). The V and J ends lost 7 bases and 0 bases respectively, with 12 bases between them. CDR3 length: 14 residues. The DNA for the CDR3 is TGTGCCAGTACAATGCCAGGGGACCAAGAGACCCAGTACTTC. Translating gives CASTMPGDQETQYF.

This clonotype was observed many times. The chain links TRBV6-2 or TRBV6-3 to TRBJ2-3, with D perhaps matching TRBD2 (6 bases). The V gene lost 7 bases and the J gene lost 7 bases, with 18 bases spanning the gap. The germline gives CDR1 MNHEY, CDR2 SVGEGT. The CDR3 runs 14 residues. CDR3 nucleotide sequence: TGTGCCAGCACCGAATGGCTAGCGACGAATACGCAGTATTTT. Translating gives CASTEWLATNTQYF.

The chain uses TRBV20-1 and TRBJ2-1; TRBD2 is a possible D gene (5 bases). V lost 5 bases to trimming and J lost 4 bases, with 21 bases between them. The CDR3 consists of 16 residues. Looked up from germline, CDR1 is DFQATT and CDR2 is SNEGSKA (reference sequence). CDR3 sequence reads: CSAGLASIRSYNEQFF. CDR3 DNA: TGCAGTGCTGGACTGGCCTCCATTCGATCGTACAATGAGCAGTTCTTC.

In its sample, this clonotype was seen a few times. This sequence joins TRBV11-1 and TRBJ1-5; D remains ambiguous. The CDR3 spans 15 residues. V was trimmed by 1 base and J by 0 bases, leaving 7 bases between them. Germline loops: CDR1 SGHAT, CDR2 FQDESV (reference sequence). For the CDR3, the DNA is TGTGCCAGCAGCTTAGGGGCATATAGCAATCAGCCCCAGCATTTT. Its protein is CASSLGAYSNQPQHF.

This clonotype appeared many times. DNA for the CDR3: TGTGCCATCAGTTCAGGAGCAACTAATGAAAAACTGTTTTTT. Its protein is CAISSGATNEKLFF. This chain connects TRBV10-3 to TRBJ1-4; no definite D call. The CDR3 totals 14 residues. Germline V gene data show CDR1 as ENHRY and CDR2 as SYGVKD. V dropped 5 bases and J dropped 0 bases, with 7 bases sitting between them.

In this sample, this clonotype turned up many times. The V gene is TRBV7-8, the J gene TRBJ2-2; D is unresolved. Germline CDR1 reads SGHVS; CDR2 reads FQNEAQ. Trimming took off 3 bases at V and 5 bases at J, with 16 bases between the two ends. The CDR3 has 16 residues. The CDR3 spells CASSLGVGDTTGELFF. For the CDR3, the DNA is TGTGCCAGCAGCTTGGGCGTTGGAGACACAACCGGGGAGCTGTTTTTT.

The J gene is TRBJ2-5, the V gene TRBV27; 12 positions agree with TRBD1. This CDR3 spans 16 amino acids. Trimming took 5 bases from V and 4 from J; bases not matched to a gene: 8. The germline gives CDR1 MNHEY, CDR2 SMNVEV (reference sequence). The CDR3 loop reads CASSPWGQGAGETQYF. The CDR3 coding sequence is TGTGCCAGCAGTCCGTGGGGACAGGGGGCTGGAGAGACCCAGTACTTC.

This clonotype was counted only a few times. Given a much more abundant clone one base away, this may be a read error. As the CDR3 is not closed by the conserved phenylalanine or tryptophan, this likely results from a read error. The CDR3 coding sequence is TGCAGTGCTACCGGGTTTGTGGTCGGAGGGAACACTGAAGCTTTCCTT. This encodes CSATGFVVGGNTEAFL. This sequence joins TRBV20-1 and TRBJ1-1; D not certain. V lost 4 bases and J 1 base, leaving 19 bases between the germline ends. Germline V CDR1 and CDR2: DFQATT, SNEGSKA (reference sequence). The CDR3 is made up of 16 amino acids.

This clonotype showed up many times. The rearrangement joins TRBV3-1 to TRBJ1-1; D is unclear. The CDR3 has 15 amino acids. Germline V gene sequence: CDR1 LGHDT, CDR2 YNNKEL (reference sequence). Deletions cut 0 bases from V and 3 bases from J, with 11 bases between. CDR3 DNA sequence: TGTGCCAGCAGCCAAGATCGGAGGGTTCACACTGAAGCTTTCTTT. Translated, it gives CASSQDRRVHTEAFF.

The genes are TRBV11-2 and TRBJ1-2; TRBD1 matches at 10 bases. Looked up from germline, CDR1 is SGHAT and CDR2 is FQNNGV. V lost 0 bases and J lost 9; bases outside the gene matches: 4. The CDR3 is made up of 14 amino acids. CDR3 in amino acids: CASSLEGDRGSYTF. As DNA, the CDR3 is TGTGCCAGCAGCTTAGAGGGGGACAGGGGAAGCTACACCTTC.

A remark on this clonotype: A much larger clonotype is one base distant, so this may be a read error. Likely a read error: the CDR3 ends without its conserved phenylalanine or tryptophan. V usage is TRBV9 and J usage is TRBJ2-1, with 7 bases aligning to TRBD2. CDR3 size: 15 residues. Germline CDR1 reads SGDLS; CDR2 reads YYNGEE. With V trimmed by 0 bases and J by 4 bases, 4 bases remained unmatched. For the CDR3, the DNA is TGTGCCAGCAGCGTAGATGGCGGGGGTTACAATGAGCAGTTCTCC. Amino acid sequence: CASSVDGGGYNEQFS.

For this clonotype: The junction departs from the called germline gene at one end, perhaps through a read error. The chain recombines TRBV4-1 with TRBJ1-1; weak D call: TRBD1 (5 bases). CDR1 is MGHRA, CDR2 YSYEKL, per germline. This CDR3 is 16 amino acids long. The CDR3 loop is CASSQGPRGGSAEASF. In nucleotides, the CDR3 is TGCGCCAGCAGCCAAGGACCCCGGGGGGGTTCAGCTGAAGCTTCCTTT.

This clonotype showed up many times. This chain connects TRBV4-1 to TRBJ1-1; weak D call: TRBD1 (5 bases). The CDR3 contains 13 residues. Germline values: CDR1 MGHRA, CDR2 YSYEKL. Trimming took off 0 bases at V and 5 bases at J, with 7 bases between the two ends. The CDR3 DNA follows: TGCGCCAGCAGCCAAGACCCAGGGACTGAAGCTTTCTTT. As protein: CASSQDPGTEAFF.

Many counts were recorded for this clonotype. This chain joins TRBV6-1 and TRBJ2-1; D might be TRBD1 or TRBD2, each matching 5 bases. Between the trimmed V and J ends, which lost 8 bases and 0 bases, there was a span of 17 bases. The germline CDR1 and CDR2 sequences are MNHNS and SASEGT. This CDR3 comprises 16 residues. Here the CDR3 reads CASGSPDRSSYNEQFF. CDR3 DNA: TGTGCCAGCGGGAGTCCCGACAGAAGCTCCTACAATGAGCAGTTCTTC.

Ten or more counts support this clonotype. This chain joins TRBV28 and TRBJ1-2, with a weak D call TRBD1 (5 bases). V lost 3 bases and J lost 6, with 17 bases in between. This CDR3 is 15 amino acids long. Germline V CDR1 and CDR2: MDHEN, SYDVKM. The DNA for the CDR3 is TGTGCCAGCAGTTTGTCGGGCGGGGGAGCTGATGGCTACACCTTC. This encodes CASSLSGGGADGYTF.